This T cell receptor (beta chain) was recovered during a study of blood T cell repertoires in COVID-19. Background on the study: Acute and convalescent COVID-19 samples came from the United States, Italy and Spain.

TCRdb's copy holds only in-frame clones and misses some; the assay was immunoSEQ multiplex PCR. The sample has some 260,000 clones, nearly 90% seen once. The V gene lost 2 bases and the J gene lost 3 bases, with 8 bases spanning the gap. The CDR3 is 13 residues long. The gene calls are TRBV12-3 or TRBV12-4 and TRBJ2-7, with TRBD1 as a possible D gene (6 bases). Sequences were obtained from peripheral blood. This TCR was sampled from a woman in her 30s with acute or convalescent COVID-19. The CDR3 here is CASSLQGSYEQYF. The CDR3 DNA reads TGTGCCAGCAGTTTACAGGGGAGCTACGAGCAGTACTTC.